Detailed here is one T cell receptor beta chain. The sample is drawn from a study of T cells in Graves' hyperthyroidism and ophthalmopathy. Overall study context: Once the initial diagnosis was made, peripheral blood was obtained before any treatment.

It was RNA transcripts that yielded the amplified TCR beta CDR3 regions. The primer set for the first-round RT-PCR of the TCR CDR3 was HTBI. MiXCR, run by TCRdb on the multiplex PCR reads, gives a single entry per CDR3 protein. Seen here are 300,000 to 500,000 distinct CDR3 sequences, over 12% observed once, and the top ten hold 25% to 30%. This CDR3 is 15 amino acids long. Per germline, CDR1 LNHDA and CDR2 SQIVND (reference sequence). Trimming took off 7 bases at V and 5 bases at J, with 19 bases between the two ends. For the diagnoses, clinical symptoms, serum thyroxine and TRAb, thyroid ultrasound and orbital computed tomography were used.

The sequence was collected from a man aged 45-60 years with Graves' ophthalmopathy. Sequenced: blood. The chain recombines TRBV19 with TRBJ2-3, with D perhaps TRBD1 (5 bases). Here the CDR3 reads CASTSVGRVGDTQYF. CDR3 nucleotide sequence: TGTGCCAGTACATCGGTTGGCAGGGTTGGAGATACGCAGTATTTT.